This entry features one TCR beta chain sequence. This clone turned up a few times. Which antigen it targets is not known. The input lacks base qualities; no much larger clone sits a single base away. TCRbeta CDR3 regions were amplified from genomic DNA by means of the immunoSEQ Assay, a bias-controlled multiplex PCR. As for the authors' bioinformatics: The number of nucleated cells in each sample was estimated from the amplification of reference gene primers within the assay. Sequence reads were collapsed and filtered to measure the absolute abundance of every unique TCRbeta CDR3 rearrangement. For each sample, productive Simpson clonality was calculated as the square root of Simpson's diversity index over productive rearrangements. Sourced from immuneACCESS, this table was stored by TCRdb with only in-frame sequences that have V and J called. A share of the clones is absent; for the studies checked, an unresolved V gene accounts for under half, and the remainder has no known explanation. The V and J calls and clone size were taken over from that table, and D and trimming were inferred from the DNA. This sample holds about 100,000 clones; approximately 93% were observed only once. The ten largest clones represent roughly 1.9% of the sample.

Collaborating institutions collected whole blood in K2EDTA tubes following their own protocols. For TCRbeta analysis, collaborators shipped samples as frozen whole blood, isolated PBMCs, or DNA extracted from either of those sample types. Looking up the germline V gene yields CDR1 SGHRS and CDR2 YFSETQ. Taken from cysteine to phenylalanine, the CDR3 has 15 residues. Solely the CDR3 DNA is kept, with 45 bases framed from the first base. Compared with germline, V lacks 4 bases and J lacks 4 bases; bases without a gene match: 6. The data belong to a study of blood T cell repertoires in COVID-19 (dated by TCRdb to about 2020). Regarding the complete study: Samples from collaborators originated in the United States, Italy and Spain and spanned both the acute and convalescent phases of COVID-19. The prospective study material was composed of cDNA or gDNA derived from T cells, B-cell-depleted T cells, or PBMCs. Deeply sampled blood TCRbeta repertoires from subjects exposed to, actively infected with, or recovered from COVID-19 were included in the dataset. The repertoires were made available in a free public database intended to serve as a resource for research on the immune response to SARS-CoV-2. The samples were drawn from the first 160 participants of the ongoing ImmuneRACE study and from over 950 subjects provided by 6 global collaborators. Sample metadata almost always included a de-identified subject ID, COVID-19 status, age in years and sex. Where HLA class I and class II types were available, the types were taken from metadata supplied by the sample provider, not from assay-based typing.

What the authors observed across the whole study: The quantity of clinical and demographic metadata differed by source and by participant and was supplied without curation.

This sequence uses TRBV5-1 and TRBJ2-3, and TRBD1 aligns with 10 junction nucleotides. The source of this sequence is a man aged 50 to 59 with active COVID-19. Material: peripheral blood. CDR3 region: CASSRGQGMPDTQYF. The DNA is as follows: TGCGCCAGCAGCAGGGGACAGGGGATGCCAGATACGCAGTATTTT.